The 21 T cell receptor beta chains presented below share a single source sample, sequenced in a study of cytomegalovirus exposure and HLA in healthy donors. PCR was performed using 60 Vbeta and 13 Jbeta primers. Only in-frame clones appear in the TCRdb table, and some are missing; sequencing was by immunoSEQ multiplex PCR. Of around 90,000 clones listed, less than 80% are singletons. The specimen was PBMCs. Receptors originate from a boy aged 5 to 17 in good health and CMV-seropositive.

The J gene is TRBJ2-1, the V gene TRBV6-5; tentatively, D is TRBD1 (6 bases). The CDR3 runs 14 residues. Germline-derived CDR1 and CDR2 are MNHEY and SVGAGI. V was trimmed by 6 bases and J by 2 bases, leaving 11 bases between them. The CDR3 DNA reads TGTGCCAGCAGGGACAGCAATACCTACAATGAGCAGTTCTTC. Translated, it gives CASRDSNTYNEQFF.

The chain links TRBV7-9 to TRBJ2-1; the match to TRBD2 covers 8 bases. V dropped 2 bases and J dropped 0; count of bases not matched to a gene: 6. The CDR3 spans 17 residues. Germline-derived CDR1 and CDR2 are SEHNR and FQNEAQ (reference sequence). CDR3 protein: CASSLRQRETSYNEQFF. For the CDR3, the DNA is TGTGCCAGCAGCTTACGCCAGCGGGAGACCTCCTACAATGAGCAGTTCTTC. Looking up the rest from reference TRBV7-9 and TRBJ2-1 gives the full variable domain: DTGVSQNPRHKITKRGQNVTFRCDPISEHNRLYWYRQTLGQGPEFLTYFQNEAQLEKSRLLSDRFSAERPKGSFSTLEIQRTEQGDSAMYLCASSLRQRETSYNEQFFGPGTRLTVL.

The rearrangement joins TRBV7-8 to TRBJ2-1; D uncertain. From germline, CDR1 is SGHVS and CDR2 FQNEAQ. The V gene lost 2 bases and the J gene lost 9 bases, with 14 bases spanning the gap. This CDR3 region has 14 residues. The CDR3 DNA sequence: TGTGCCAGCAGCTTATGGTGGGCTACGAGTGAGCAGTTCTTC. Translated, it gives CASSLWWATSEQFF.

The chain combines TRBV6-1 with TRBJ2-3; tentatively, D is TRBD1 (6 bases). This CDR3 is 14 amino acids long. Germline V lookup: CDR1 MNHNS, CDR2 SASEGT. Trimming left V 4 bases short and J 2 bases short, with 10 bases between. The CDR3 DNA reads TGTGCCAGCAGTGCGGACAGAGTCACAGATACGCAGTATTTT. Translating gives CASSADRVTDTQYF.

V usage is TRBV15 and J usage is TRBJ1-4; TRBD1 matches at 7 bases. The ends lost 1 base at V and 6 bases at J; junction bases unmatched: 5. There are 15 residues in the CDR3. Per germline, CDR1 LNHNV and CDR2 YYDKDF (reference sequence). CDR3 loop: CATSRVRQGYEKLFF. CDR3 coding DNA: TGTGCCACCAGCAGAGTGCGACAGGGTTATGAAAAACTGTTTTTT.

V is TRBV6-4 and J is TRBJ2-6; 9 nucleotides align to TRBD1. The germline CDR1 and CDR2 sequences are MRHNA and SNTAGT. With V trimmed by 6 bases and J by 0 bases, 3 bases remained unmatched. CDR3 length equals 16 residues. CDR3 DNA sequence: TGTGCCAGCAGCAGGGACAGGGCCTCTGGGGCCAACGTCCTGACTTTC. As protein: CASSRDRASGANVLTF.

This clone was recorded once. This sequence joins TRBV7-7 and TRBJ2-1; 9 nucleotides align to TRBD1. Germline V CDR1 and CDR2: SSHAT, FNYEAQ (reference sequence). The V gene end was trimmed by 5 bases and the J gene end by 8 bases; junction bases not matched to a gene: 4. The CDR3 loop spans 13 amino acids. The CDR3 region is CASSKGQGYEQFF. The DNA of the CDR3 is TGTGCCAGCAGCAAGGGACAGGGCTATGAGCAGTTCTTC.

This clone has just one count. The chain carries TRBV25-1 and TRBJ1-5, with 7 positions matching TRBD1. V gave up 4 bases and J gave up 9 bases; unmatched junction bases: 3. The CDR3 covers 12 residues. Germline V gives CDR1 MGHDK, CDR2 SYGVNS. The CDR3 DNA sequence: TGTGCCAGCAGTGTTACAGGGGTGCCCCAGCATTTT. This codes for CASSVTGVPQHF.

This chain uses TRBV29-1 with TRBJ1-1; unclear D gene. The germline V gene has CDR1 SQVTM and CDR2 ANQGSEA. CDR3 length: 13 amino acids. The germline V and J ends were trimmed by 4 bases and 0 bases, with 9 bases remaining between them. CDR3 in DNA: TGCAGCGTTGTTGTACTGATGAACACTGAAGCTTTCTTT. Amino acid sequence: CSVVVLMNTEAFF. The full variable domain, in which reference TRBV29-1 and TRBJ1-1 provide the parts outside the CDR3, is SAVISQKPSRDICQRGTSLTIQCQVDSQVTMMFWYRQQPGQSLTLIATANQGSEATYESGFVIDKFPISRPNLTFSTLTVSNMSPEDSSIYLCSVVVLMNTEAFFGQGTRLTVV.

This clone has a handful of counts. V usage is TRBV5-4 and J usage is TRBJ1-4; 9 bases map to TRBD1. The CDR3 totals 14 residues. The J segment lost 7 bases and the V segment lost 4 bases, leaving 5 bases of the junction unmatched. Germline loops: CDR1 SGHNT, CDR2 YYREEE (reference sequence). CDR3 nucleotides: TGTGCCAGCAGCAACAGGGGGCGGAGTGAAAAACTGTTTTTT. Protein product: CASSNRGRSEKLFF.

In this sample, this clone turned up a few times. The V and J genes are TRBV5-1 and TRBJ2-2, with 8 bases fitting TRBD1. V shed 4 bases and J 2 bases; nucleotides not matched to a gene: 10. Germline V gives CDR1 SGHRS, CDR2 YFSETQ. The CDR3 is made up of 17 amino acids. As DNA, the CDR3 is TGCGCCAGCAGCCAAGACCGGGACAGGTTAAACACCGGGGAGCTGTTTTTT. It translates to CASSQDRDRLNTGELFF.

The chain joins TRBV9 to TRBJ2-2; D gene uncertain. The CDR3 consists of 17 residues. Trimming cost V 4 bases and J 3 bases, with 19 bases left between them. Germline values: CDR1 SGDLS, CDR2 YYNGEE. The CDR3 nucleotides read TGTGCCAGCAGCCCAGGCTTGGCCCGAACCTACACCGGGGAGCTGTTTTTT. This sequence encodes CASSPGLARTYTGELFF.

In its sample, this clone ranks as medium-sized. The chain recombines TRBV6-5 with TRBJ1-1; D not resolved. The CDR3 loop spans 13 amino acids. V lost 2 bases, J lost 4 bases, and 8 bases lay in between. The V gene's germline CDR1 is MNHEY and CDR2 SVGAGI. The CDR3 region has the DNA TGTGCCAGCAGTTACGCCACCGGCACTGAAGCTTTCTTT. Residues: CASSYATGTEAFF.

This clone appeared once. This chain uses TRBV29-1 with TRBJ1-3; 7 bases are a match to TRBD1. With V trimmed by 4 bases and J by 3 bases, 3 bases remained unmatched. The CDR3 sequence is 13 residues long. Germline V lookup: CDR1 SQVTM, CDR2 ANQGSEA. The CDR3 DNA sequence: TGCAGCGTTGTACAGGGGAGTGGAAACACCATATATTTT. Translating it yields CSVVQGSGNTIYF.

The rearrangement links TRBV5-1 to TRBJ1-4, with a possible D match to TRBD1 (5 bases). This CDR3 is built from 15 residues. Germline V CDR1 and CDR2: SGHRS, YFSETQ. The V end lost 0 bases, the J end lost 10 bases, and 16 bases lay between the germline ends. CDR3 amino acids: CASSLERQGIGKLFF. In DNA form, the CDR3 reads TGCGCCAGCAGCTTGGAACGCCAGGGAATCGGAAAACTGTTTTTT.

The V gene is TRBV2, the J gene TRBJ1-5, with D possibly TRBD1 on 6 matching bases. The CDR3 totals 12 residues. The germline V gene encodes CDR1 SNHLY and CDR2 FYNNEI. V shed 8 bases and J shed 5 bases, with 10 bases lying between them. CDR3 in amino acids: CASGNRDQPQHF. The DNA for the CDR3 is TGTGCCAGCGGGAACAGGGATCAGCCCCAGCATTTT.

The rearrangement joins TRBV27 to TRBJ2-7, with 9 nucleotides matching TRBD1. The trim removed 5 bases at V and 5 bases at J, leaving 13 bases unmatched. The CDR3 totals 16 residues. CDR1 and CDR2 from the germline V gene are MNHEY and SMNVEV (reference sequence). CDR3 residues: CASSRSGTGWVNEQYF. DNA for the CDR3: TGTGCCAGCAGTCGTTCCGGGACAGGGTGGGTTAACGAGCAGTACTTC.

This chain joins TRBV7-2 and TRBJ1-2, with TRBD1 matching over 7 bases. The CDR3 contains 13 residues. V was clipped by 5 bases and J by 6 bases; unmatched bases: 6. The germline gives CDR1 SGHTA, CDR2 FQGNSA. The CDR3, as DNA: TGTGCCAGCAGCAATAGGGGGCCGGATGGCTACACCTTC. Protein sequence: CASSNRGPDGYTF.

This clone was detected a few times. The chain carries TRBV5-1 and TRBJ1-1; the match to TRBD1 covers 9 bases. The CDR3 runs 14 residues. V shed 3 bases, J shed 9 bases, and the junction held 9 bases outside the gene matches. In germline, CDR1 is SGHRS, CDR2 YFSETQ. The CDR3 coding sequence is TGCGCCAGCAGCTCTGGACAGGGGAGAAGTAAAGCTTTCTTT. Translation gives CASSSGQGRSKAFF.

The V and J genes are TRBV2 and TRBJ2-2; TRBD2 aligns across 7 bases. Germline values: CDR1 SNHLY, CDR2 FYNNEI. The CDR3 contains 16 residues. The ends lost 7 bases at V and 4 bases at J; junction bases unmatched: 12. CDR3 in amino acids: CASISSGGSFTGELFF. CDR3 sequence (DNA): TGTGCCAGCATATCATCGGGCGGGAGTTTCACCGGGGAGCTGTTTTTT.

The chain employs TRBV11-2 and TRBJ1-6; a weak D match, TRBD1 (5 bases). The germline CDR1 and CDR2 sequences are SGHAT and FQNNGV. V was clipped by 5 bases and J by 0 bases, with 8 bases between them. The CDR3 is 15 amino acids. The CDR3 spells CASSPDSSYNSPLHF. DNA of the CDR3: TGTGCCAGCAGCCCCGACAGCTCCTATAATTCACCCCTCCACTTT.